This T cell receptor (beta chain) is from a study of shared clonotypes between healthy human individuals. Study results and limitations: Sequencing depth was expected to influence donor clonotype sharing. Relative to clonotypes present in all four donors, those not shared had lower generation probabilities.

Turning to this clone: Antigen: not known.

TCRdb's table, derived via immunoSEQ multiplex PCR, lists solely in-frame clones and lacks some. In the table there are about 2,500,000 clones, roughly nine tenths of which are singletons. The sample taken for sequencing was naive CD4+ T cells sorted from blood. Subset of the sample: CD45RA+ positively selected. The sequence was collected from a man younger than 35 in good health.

The CDR3 sequence is CAWSSGFGTDTQYF. CDR3 bases: TGTGCCTGGAGTAGCGGCTTTGGCACAGATACGCAGTATTTT. The V and J genes are TRBV30 and TRBJ2-3, with D perhaps matching TRBD2 (5 bases). Germline CDR1 is GTSNPN and CDR2 is SVGIG (reference sequence). The CDR3 is made up of 14 amino acids. V was shortened by 2 bases and J by 1 base, with 10 bases between the two germline ends. The full variable domain, with the rest looked up from reference TRBV30 and TRBJ2-3, is SQTIHQWPATLVQPVGSPLSLECTVEGTSNPNLYWYRQAAGRGLQLLFYSVGIGQISSEVPQNLSASRPQDRQFILSSKKLLLSDSGFYLCAWSSGFGTDTQYFGPGTRLTVL.